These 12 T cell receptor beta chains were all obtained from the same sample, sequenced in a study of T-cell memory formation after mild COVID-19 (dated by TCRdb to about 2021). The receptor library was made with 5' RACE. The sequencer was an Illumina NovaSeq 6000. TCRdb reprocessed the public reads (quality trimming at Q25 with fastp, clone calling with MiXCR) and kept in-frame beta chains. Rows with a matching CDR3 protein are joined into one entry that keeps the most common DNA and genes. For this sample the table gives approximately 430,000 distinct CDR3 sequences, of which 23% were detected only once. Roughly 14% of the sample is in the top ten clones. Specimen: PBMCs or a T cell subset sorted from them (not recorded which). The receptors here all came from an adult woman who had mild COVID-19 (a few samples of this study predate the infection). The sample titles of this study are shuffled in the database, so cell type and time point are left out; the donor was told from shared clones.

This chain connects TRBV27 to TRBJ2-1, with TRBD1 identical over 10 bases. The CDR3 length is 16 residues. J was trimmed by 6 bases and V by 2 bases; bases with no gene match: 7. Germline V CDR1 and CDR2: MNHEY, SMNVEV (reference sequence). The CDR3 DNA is TGTGCCAGCAGTTTAAGGGGGACAGGGGCCTCCAATGAGCAGTTCTTC. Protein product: CASSLRGTGASNEQFF.

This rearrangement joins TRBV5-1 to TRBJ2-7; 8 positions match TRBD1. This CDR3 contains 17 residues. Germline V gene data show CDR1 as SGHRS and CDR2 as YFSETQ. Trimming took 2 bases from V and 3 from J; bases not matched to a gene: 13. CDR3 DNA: TGCGCCAGCAGCTTCCTTTTCAGGGACAGGTTAGACTACGAGCAGTACTTC. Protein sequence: CASSFLFRDRLDYEQYF.

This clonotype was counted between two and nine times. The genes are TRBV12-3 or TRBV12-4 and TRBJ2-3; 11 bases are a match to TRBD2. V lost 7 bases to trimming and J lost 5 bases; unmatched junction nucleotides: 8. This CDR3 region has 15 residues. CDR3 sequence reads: CASTLSGGAEDTQYF. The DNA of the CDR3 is TGTGCCAGCACCCTTAGCGGGGGGGCAGAAGATACGCAGTATTTT.

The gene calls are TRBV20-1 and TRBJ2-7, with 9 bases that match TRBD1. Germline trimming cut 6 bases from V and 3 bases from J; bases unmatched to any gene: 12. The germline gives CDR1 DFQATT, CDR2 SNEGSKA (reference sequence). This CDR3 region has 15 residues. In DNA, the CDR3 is TGCAGTGCAACACTTGGGGCGGGACAGGGCTACGAGCAGTACTTC. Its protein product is CSATLGAGQGYEQYF.

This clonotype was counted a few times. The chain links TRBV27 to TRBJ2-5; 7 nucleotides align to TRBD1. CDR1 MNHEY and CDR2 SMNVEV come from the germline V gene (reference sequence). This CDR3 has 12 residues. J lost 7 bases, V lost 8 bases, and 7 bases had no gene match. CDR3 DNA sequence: TGTGCCAGCGAAGACAGGGTGGGGACCCAGTACTTC. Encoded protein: CASEDRVGTQYF.

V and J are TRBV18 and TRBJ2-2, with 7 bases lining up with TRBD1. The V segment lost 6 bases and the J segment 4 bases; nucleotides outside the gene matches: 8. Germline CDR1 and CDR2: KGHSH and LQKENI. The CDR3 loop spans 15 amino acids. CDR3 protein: CASSHDRAATGELFF. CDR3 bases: TGTGCCAGCTCCCACGACAGGGCGGCCACCGGGGAGCTGTTTTTT.

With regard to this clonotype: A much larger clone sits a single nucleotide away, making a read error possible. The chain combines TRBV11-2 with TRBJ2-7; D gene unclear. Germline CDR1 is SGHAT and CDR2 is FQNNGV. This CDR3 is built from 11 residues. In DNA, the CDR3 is TGTGCCAGCAGCTCCTCCCACGAGCAGTACTTC. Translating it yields CASSSSHEQYF.

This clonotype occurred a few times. CDR3 sequence (DNA): TGTGCCAGCAGCTCAGAGGGACTAGCCACAGATACGCAGTATTTT. It translates to CASSSEGLATDTQYF. This chain links TRBV11-2 with TRBJ2-3; 9 bases are shared with TRBD2. CDR3 length equals 15 residues. Trimming removed 4 bases from V and 2 bases from J; junction bases left unmatched: 4. Per germline, CDR1 SGHAT and CDR2 FQNNGV.

DNA of the CDR3: TGCAGCGTTGAAGGGAGGAGCCCAGATACGCAGTATTTT. It specifies CSVEGRSPDTQYF. V usage is TRBV29-1 and J usage is TRBJ2-3; a possible D gene is TRBD2 (5 bases). Germline lookup yields CDR1 SQVTM and CDR2 ANQGSEA. The CDR3 contains 13 residues. V was cut by 1 base and J by 4 bases, with 9 bases left in between.

CDR3 residues: CASSQGLAPSYEQYF. The DNA for the CDR3 is TGTGCCAGCAGTCAGGGACTAGCGCCTTCCTACGAGCAGTACTTC. This chain joins TRBV6-4 and TRBJ2-7, with 10 bases that match TRBD2. Germline-derived CDR1 and CDR2 are MRHNA and SNTAGT. CDR3 length: 15 residues. V shed 5 bases, J shed 1 base, and the junction held 5 bases outside the gene matches.

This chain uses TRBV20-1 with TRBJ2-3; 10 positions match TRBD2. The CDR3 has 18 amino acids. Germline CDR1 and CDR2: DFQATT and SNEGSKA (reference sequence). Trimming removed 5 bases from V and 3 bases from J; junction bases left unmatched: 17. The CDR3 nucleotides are TGCAGTGCTGGTGATATAGCGGGAGGCATCGGAGGAACAGATACGCAGTATTTT. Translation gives CSAGDIAGGIGGTDTQYF.

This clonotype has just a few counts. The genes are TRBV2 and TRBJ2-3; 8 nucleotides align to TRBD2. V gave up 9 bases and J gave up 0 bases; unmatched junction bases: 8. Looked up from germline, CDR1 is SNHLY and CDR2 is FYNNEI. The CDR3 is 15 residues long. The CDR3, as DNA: TGTGCCAGGGGGGGATCTAGCGGGAGCACAGATACGCAGTATTTT. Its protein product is CARGGSSGSTDTQYF.